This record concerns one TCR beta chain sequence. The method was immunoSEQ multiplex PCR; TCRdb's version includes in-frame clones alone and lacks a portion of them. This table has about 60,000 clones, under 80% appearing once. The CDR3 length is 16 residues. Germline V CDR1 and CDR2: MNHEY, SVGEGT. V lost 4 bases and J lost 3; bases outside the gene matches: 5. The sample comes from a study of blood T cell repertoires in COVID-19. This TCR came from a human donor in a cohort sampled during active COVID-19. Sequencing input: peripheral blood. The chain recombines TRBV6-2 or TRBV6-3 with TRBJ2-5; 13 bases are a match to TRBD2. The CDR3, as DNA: TGTGCCAGCAGTTCCTACGGGACTAGCGGGAAAGAGACCCAGTACTTC. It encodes CASSSYGTSGKETQYF.